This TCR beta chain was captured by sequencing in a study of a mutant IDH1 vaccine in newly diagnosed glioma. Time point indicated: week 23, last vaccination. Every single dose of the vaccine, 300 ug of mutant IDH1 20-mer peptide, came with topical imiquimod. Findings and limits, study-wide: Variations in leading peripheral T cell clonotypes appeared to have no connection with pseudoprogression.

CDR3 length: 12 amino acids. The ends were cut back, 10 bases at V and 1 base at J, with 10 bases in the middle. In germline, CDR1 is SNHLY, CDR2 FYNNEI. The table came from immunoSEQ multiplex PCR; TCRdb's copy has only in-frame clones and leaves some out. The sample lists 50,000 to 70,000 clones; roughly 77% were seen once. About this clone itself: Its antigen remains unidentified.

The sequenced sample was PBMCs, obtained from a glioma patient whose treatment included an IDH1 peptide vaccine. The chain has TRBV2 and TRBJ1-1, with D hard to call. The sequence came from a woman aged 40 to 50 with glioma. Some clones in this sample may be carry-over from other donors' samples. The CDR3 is CATFTRNTEAFF. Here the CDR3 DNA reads TGTGCCACCTTTACACGGAACACTGAAGCTTTCTTT. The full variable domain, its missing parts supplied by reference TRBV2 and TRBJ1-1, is EPEVTQTPSHQVTQMGQEVILRCVPISNHLYFYWYRQILGQKVEFLVSFYNNEISEKSEIFDDQFSVERPDGSNFTLKIRSTKLEDSAMYFCATFTRNTEAFFGQGTRLTVV.